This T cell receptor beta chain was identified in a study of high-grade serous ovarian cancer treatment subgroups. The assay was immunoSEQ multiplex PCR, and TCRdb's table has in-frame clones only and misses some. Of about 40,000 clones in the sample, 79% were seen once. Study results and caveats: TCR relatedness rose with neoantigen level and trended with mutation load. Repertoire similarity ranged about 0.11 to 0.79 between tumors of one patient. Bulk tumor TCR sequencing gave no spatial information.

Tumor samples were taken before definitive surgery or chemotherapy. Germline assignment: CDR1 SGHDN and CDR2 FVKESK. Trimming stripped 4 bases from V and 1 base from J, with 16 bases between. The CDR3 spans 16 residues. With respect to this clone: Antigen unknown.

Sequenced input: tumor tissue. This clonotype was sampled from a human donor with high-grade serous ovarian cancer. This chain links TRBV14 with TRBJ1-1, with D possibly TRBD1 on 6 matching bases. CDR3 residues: CASSPPRDRTNTEAFF. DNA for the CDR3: TGTGCCAGCAGCCCCCCCCGCGACAGGACGAACACTGAAGCTTTCTTT.